This TCR beta chain stems from a study of circulating CD8 cells and anti-PD-1 response in melanoma. Whole-study findings and limits: Subset repertoires were largely private at M1, with under 7% shared. Peptide assays on expanded sorted subsets replaced tumor-based reactivity testing. Diversity ranked highest in DNEG and lowest in TIGIT subsets. A small cohort with few responders supplied the baseline and M1 comparisons.

This clonotype is medium-sized within its sample. Its antigen remains unknown. V lost 3 bases, J lost 4 bases, and 9 bases lay in between. The CDR3 loop spans 14 amino acids. Each library started from about 15 ng of total RNA using the QIAseq Immune Repertoire TCR panel. TCRdb redid the calling of the reads with MiXCR, one entry per CDR3 protein. The data show approximately 880 distinct CDR3 sequences, about an eighth seen once. Live CD3+CD8+TCRalphabeta+ cells were sorted into four subsets by PD-1 and/or TIGIT. This receptor was obtained from a human donor with melanoma. The material was CD8+ T cells from PBMCs, obtained at baseline or after one month of anti-PD-1 therapy (not recorded which). This chain uses TRBV12-3 or TRBV12-4 with TRBJ2-2, with a possible D match to TRBD2 (6 bases). The DNA for the CDR3 is TGTGCCAGCAGTTTCGGAGGGCCCACCGGGGAGCTGTTTTTT. It translates to CASSFGGPTGELFF.